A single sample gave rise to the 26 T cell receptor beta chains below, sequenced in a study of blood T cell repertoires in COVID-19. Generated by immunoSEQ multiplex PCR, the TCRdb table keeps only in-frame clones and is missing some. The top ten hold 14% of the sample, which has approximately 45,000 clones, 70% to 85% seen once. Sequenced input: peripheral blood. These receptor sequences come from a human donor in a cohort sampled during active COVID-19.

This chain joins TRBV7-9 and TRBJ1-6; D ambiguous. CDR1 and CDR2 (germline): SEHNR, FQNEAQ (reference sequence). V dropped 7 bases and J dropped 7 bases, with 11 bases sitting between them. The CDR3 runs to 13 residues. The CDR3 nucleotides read TGTGCCAGCAACGACATGCTAAATTCACCCCTCCACTTT. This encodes CASNDMLNSPLHF.

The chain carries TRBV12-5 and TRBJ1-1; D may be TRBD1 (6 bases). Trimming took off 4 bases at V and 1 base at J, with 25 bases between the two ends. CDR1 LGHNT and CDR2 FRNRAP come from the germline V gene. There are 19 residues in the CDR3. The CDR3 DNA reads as TGTGCTAGTGGTTCGCCTCCGACAGGTGGGGGTAGACCGAACACTGAAGCTTTCTTT. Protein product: CASGSPPTGGGRPNTEAFF.

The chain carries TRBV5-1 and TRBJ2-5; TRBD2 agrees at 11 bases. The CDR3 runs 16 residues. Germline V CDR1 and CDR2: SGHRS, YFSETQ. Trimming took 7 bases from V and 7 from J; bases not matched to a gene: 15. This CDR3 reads CASQRATSGVAMTQYF. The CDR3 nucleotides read TGCGCCAGCCAAAGAGCGACTAGCGGGGTTGCTATGACCCAGTACTTC.

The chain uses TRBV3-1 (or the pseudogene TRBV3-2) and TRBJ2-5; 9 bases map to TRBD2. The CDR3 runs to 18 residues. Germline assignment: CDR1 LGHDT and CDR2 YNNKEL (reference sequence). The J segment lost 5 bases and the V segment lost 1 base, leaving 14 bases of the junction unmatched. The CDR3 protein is CASSQGAASGVPGETQYF. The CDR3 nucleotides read TGTGCCAGCAGCCAAGGAGCGGCTAGCGGGGTTCCCGGGGAGACCCAGTACTTC.

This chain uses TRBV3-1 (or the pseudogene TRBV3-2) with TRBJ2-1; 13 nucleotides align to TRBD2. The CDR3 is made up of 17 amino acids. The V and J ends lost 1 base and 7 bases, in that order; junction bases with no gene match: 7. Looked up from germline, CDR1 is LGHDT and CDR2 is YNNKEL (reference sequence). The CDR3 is CASSQGLAGGPGNEQFF. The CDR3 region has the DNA TGTGCCAGCAGCCAAGGACTAGCGGGAGGCCCGGGTAATGAGCAGTTCTTC.

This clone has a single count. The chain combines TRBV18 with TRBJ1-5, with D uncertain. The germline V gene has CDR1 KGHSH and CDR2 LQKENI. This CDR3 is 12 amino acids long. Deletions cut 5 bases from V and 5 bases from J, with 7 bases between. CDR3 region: CASSAGDQPQHF. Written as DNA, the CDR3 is TGTGCCAGCTCAGCGGGAGATCAGCCCCAGCATTTT.

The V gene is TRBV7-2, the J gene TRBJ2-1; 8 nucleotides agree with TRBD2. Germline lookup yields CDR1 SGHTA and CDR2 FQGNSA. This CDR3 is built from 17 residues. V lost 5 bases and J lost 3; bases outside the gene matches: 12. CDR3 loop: CASSPKAGDRRYNEQFF. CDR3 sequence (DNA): TGTGCCAGCAGCCCGAAAGCGGGGGACCGACGCTACAATGAGCAGTTCTTC.

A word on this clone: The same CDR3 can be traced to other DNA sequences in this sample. The CDR3 nucleotides are TGCGCCAGCAGCTCGGGGACAGGGGCGGACACTGAAGCTTTCTTT. This sequence encodes CASSSGTGADTEAFF. The chain is built from TRBV5-1 and TRBJ1-1; 10 nucleotides match TRBD1. Unmatched junction bases numbered 5, after V lost 3 bases and J lost 3 bases. This CDR3 region has 15 residues. Germline assignment: CDR1 SGHRS and CDR2 YFSETQ.

This chain's CDR3 is CASGTVEGRTGELFF. The CDR3 DNA reads as TGTGCTAGTGGAACTGTGGAGGGTCGGACCGGGGAGCTGTTTTTT. The chain couples TRBV12-5 to TRBJ2-2, with a tentative D call TRBD2 (6 bases). The CDR3 length is 15 residues. The V gene's germline CDR1 is LGHNT and CDR2 FRNRAP. V lost 6 bases, J lost 5 bases, and 16 bases lay in between.

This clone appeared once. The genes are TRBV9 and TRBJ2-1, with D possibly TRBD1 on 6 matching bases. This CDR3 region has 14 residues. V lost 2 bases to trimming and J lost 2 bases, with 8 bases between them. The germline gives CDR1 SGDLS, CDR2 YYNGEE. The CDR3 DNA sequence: TGTGCCAGCAGCGTTGGACAGCCCTACAATGAGCAGTTCTTC. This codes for CASSVGQPYNEQFF.

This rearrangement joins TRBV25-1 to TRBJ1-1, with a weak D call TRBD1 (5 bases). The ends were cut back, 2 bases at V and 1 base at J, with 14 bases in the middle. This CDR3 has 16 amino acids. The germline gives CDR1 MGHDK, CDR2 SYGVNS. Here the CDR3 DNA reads TGTGCCAGCAGTGAAAGGGGAGGGTCCCAGAACACTGAAGCTTTCTTT. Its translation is CASSERGGSQNTEAFF. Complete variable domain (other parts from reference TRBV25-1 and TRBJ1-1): EADIYQTPRYLVIGTGKKITLECSQTMGHDKMYWYQQDPGMELHLIHYSYGVNSTEKGDLSSESTVSRIRTEHFPLTLESARPSHTSQYLCASSERGGSQNTEAFFGQGTRLTVV.

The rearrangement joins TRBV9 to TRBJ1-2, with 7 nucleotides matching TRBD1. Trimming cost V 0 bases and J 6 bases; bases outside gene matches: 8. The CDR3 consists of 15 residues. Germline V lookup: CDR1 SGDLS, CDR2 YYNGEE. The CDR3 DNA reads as TGTGCCAGCAGCGTAGCTATCGGACAGGCAAATGGCTACACCTTC. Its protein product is CASSVAIGQANGYTF.

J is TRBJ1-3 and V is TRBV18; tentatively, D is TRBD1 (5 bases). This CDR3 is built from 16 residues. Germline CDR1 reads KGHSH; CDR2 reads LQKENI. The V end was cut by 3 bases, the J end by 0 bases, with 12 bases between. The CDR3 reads CASSPIDSVSGNTIYF. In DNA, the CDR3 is TGTGCCAGCTCACCCATCGACAGTGTCTCTGGAAACACCATATATTTT.

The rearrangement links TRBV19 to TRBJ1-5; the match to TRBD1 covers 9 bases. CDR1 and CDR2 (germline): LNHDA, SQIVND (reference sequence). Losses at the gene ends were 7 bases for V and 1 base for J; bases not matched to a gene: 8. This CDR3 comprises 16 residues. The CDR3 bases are TGTGCCAGTACCACGGGACAGGGACGGAGCAATCAGCCCCAGCATTTT. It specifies CASTTGQGRSNQPQHF.

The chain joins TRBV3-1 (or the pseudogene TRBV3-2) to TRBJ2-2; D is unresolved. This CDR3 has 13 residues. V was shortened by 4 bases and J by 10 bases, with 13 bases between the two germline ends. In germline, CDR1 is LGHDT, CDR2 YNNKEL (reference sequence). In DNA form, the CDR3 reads TGTGCCAGCAGCCTCTATATCGTTGAGGAGCTGTTTTTT. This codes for CASSLYIVEELFF.

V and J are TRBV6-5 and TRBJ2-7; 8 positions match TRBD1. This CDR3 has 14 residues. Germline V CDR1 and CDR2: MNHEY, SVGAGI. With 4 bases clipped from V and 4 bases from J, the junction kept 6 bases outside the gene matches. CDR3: CASSSGQGFYEQYF. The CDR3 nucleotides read TGTGCCAGCAGTTCTGGACAGGGCTTTTACGAGCAGTACTTC.

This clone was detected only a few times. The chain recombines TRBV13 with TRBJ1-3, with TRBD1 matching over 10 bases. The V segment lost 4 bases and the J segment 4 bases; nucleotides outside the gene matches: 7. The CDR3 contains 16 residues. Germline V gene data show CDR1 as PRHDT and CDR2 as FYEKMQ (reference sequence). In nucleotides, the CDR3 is TGTGCCAGCAGCTGGCGACAGGGGGCGTACGGAAACACCATATATTTT. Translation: CASSWRQGAYGNTIYF.

CDR3 sequence reads: CAWSVGGVQANYGYTF. For the CDR3, the DNA is TGTGCCTGGAGTGTAGGCGGGGTTCAAGCTAACTATGGCTACACCTTC. The J gene is TRBJ1-2, the V gene TRBV30; D is uncertain. Trimming took 0 bases from V and 0 from J, leaving 14 bases between them. The germline V gene has CDR1 GTSNPN and CDR2 SVGIG (reference sequence). CDR3 length: 16 residues.

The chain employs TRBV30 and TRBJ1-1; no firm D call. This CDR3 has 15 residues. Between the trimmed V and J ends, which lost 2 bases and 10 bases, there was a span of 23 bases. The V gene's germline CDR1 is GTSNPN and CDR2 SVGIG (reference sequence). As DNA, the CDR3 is TGTGCCTGGAGTAACCCCTCCACATCGTCGGGAGTAGCTTTCTTT. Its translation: CAWSNPSTSSGVAFF.

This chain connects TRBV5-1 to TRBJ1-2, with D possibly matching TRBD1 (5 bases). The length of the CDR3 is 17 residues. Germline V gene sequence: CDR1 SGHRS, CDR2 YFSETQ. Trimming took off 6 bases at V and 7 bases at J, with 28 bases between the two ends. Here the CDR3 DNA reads TGCGCCAGCACTGAAAATCCGGCGCTAACAGGAACCCGTGGCTACACCTTC. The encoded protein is CASTENPALTGTRGYTF.

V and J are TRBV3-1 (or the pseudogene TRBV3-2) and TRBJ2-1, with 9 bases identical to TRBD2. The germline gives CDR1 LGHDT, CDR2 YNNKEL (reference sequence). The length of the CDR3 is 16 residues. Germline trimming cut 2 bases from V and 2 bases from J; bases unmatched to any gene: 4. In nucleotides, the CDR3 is TGTGCCAGCAGCCAAACAGCGGGGGGTACCTACAATGAGCAGTTCTTC. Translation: CASSQTAGGTYNEQFF.

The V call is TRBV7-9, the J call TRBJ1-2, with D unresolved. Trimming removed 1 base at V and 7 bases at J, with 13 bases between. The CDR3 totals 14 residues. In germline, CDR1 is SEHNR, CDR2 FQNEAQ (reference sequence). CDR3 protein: CASSLVGRETGYTF. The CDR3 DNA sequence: TGTGCCAGCAGCTTAGTGGGTAGGGAGACTGGCTACACCTTC.

In DNA form, the CDR3 reads TGCGCCAGCAGCCAACGGGGGACAGGGGGAAACACCATATATTTT. Residues: CASSQRGTGGNTIYF. The J gene is TRBJ1-3, the V gene TRBV4-1; 9 bases line up with TRBD1. Trimming took 2 bases from V and 4 from J; bases not matched to a gene: 3. The CDR3 spans 15 residues. CDR1 is MGHRA and CDR2 is YSYEKL in the germline V gene.

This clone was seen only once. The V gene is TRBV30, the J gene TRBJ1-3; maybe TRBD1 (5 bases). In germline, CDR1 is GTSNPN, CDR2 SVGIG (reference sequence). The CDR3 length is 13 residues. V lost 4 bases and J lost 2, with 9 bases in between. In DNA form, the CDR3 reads TGTGCCTGGAACCAGGGTACTGGAAACACCATATATTTT. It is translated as CAWNQGTGNTIYF.

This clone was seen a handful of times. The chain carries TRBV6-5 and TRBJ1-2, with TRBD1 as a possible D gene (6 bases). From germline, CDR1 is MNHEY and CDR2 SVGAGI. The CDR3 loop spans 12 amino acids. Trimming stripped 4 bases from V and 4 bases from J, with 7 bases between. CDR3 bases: TGTGCCAGCAGTTCGGACAGCTATGGCTACACCTTC. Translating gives CASSSDSYGYTF.

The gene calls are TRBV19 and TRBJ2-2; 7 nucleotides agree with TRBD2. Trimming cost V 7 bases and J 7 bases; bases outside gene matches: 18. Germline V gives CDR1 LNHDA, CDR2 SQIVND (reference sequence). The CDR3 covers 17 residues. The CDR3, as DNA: TGTGCCAGTATCCCGCGGCCGGGACGGGGGACTATCGGGGAGCTGTTTTTT. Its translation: CASIPRPGRGTIGELFF.